The following is a T cell receptor (beta chain) sequence with its context. Its antigen remains unidentified. Per-base quality was not reported, and no clone a single base away is much larger than it. CDR1 GTSNPN and CDR2 SVGIG were looked up in the germline V gene (reference sequence). V was cut back by 0 bases and J by 7 bases, leaving a gap of 12 bases between them. There are 13 amino acids in the CDR3, from cysteine to phenylalanine inclusive. Only the CDR3 DNA is retained, 39 bases long and in frame from the first base. The CDR3 regions of human TCRbeta chains were analyzed by immunosequencing. In the original analysis: Repertoire TCRs were checked for matches against a reference library of SARS-CoV-2-specific TCRs that had been generated using the MIRA antigen-specificity platform. Breadth meant the fraction of unique TCRs that were SARS-CoV-2-associated, whereas depth meant the fraction of total T cells that were SARS-CoV-2-associated. Using the MIRA data, each spike-specific TCR was mapped to the spike region that the TCR reacts to and placed in a CD4 or CD8 class. Log10-transformed breadth and depth values were compared by one-way ANOVA with Sidak's multiple comparisons tests. The immuneACCESS repertoire file appears here via TCRdb, limited to in-frame rearrangements. These files lack a portion of the clones; in checked studies, under half of the deficit traces to unresolved V genes, and the cause of the others is not known. The V and J calls and clone size were taken over from that table, and D and trimming were inferred from the DNA. In this sample the table shows 150,000 to 200,000 clones, almost 95% of which occur a single time. The top ten clonotypes cover 8% to 13% of the sample.

The intended sense of this specimen's time point label: baseline before first vaccination. Samples from vaccinated people were obtained from the UK trials COV001 and COV002, which included a single-blind randomized controlled phase 2/3 trial of AZD1222 (ChAdOx1 nCoV-19) in healthy adults. For TCRbeta chain sequencing, PBMC samples from trial participants were taken at day 0 and at day 28 after the second dose. The data were obtained in a study of T cell responses to AZD1222 COVID-19 vaccine (dated by TCRdb to about 2021). With respect to the entire study: AZD1222 recipients with second doses at about 4 weeks or about 12 weeks were pooled, because spike-specific TCR depth and breadth did not differ between schedules. A total of approximately 250 trial participants underwent TCR sequencing, of whom some 200 had received two doses of AZD1222 and approximately 26 had received two doses of the MenACWY control vaccine. Enrollment into the trials was organized by age into subgroups of 18-55, 56-69 and 70-plus years, and those subgroups contained roughly 140, 27 and 60 TCR-sequenced participants, respectively.

What the study reported, not specific to this receptor: Participants were mostly white British and included more females than males, and it was suggested by the authors that clonal diversity may have been underestimated. Conclusions about previously exposed vaccinees are limited, since just five or six AZD1222 recipients were seropositive for SARS-CoV-2 at baseline. Because no day 14 peak-response samples were available, repertoires were characterized only after the peak T cell response. In the small 56-69-year group, the increase in depth fell short of significance, most likely because of low power. Reportedly, almost half of the unique spike-specific TCRs recognized epitopes lying outside the regions that are mutated in the B.1.351 and B.1.1.7 variants. The whole spike protein was spanned by vaccine-associated CD4 TCRs, and dominant responses were seen in regions 160-218 and 743-854. After two AZD1222 doses, spike-specific TCR breadth and depth were significantly higher than at day 0 and than in MenACWY recipients.

The clonotype originates from an adult in good health. The V gene is TRBV30 and the J gene is TRBJ1-2; the D gene is unclear. The source was peripheral blood, collected on day 0 of AZD1222 vaccination. The DNA sequence is as follows: TGTGCCTGGAGTGTTTTAGTAGGCGGTGGCTACACCTTC. This encodes CAWSVLVGGGYTF.